A single TCR beta chain is shown here with its context. The antigen it binds to is not known. No much larger clone exists at a distance of one base, and base qualities are not known. The data were taken from a study of control samples from healthy donors and cancer patients (dated by TCRdb to 2018 to 2020). Library construction relied on the immunoSEQ multiplex PCR assay. The clones in this table, taken by TCRdb from immuneACCESS, are in-frame only. Not every clone is retained; where verified, under half of the shortfall comes from an unresolved V gene, and the cause of the rest is unknown. Here the sample has some 140,000 clones; roughly 94% occur a single time. 13% to 15% of the sample lies in the top ten. The CDR3 covers 12 residues, taking in both the cysteine and the phenylalanine. The read is trimmed to its CDR3 DNA, 36 bases read in frame from base 1. The germline V gene (reference sequence) gives CDR1 as LGHDT and CDR2 as YNNKEL. V loses 1 base, J loses 5 bases, and the germline ends lie 5 bases apart.

Source material: PBMCs. The sequence is built from TRBV3-1 (or the pseudogene TRBV3-2) and TRBJ1-2; the D segment cannot be called with confidence. The sequence came from a man aged 55 to 70 with colorectal cancer. The DNA reads TGTGCCAGCAGCCAAGCCCGGTATGGCTACACCTTC. This yields the protein CASSQARYGYTF.